A few counts support the clone carrying this T cell receptor (beta chain). Its antigen is unknown. The sample belongs to a study of cytomegalovirus exposure and HLA in healthy donors. The overall study: According to later analysis, the same platform produced the 120 or so validation and approximately 630 first-cohort repertoires.

Study-wide points: First-cohort TCR clusters were later found to tend to co-occur in the roughly 130 validation repertoires. The authors listed some 150 TCR beta chains as cytomegalovirus-associated.

The germline CDR1 and CDR2 sequences are MNHEY and SMNVEV (reference sequence). This CDR3 region has 16 residues. J was trimmed by 2 bases and V by 5 bases; bases with no gene match: 7. These donors were members of the approximately 110-subject validation cohort, a group separate from the approximately 640-subject first cohort. Produced via immunoSEQ multiplex PCR; TCRdb's table is partial and in-frame only. This sample has 70,000 to 75,000 clones, with about 93% found just once. The sequencing input was PBMCs. The sequence came from a woman between 18 and 29 years old in good health and CMV-seropositive. J is TRBJ2-7 and V is TRBV27; 12 bases map to TRBD2. In nucleotides, the CDR3 is TGTGCCAGCAGTCCAGGGTCTAGCGGGAGGGCCTACGAGCAGTACTTC. It specifies CASSPGSSGRAYEQYF.